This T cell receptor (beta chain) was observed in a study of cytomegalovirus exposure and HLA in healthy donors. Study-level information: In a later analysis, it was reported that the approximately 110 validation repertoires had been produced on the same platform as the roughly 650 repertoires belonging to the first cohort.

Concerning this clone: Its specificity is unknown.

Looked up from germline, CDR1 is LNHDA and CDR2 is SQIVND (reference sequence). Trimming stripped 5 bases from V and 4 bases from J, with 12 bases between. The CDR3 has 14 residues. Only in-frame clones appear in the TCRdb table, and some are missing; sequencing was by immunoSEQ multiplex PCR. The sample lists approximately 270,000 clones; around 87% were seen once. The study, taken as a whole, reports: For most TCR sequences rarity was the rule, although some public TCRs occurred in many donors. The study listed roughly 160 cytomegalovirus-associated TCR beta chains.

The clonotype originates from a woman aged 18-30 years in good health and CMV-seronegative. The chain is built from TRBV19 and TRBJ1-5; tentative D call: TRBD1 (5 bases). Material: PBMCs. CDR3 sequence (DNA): TGTGCCAGTAGTCTCGGACATTTGAATCAGCCCCAGCATTTT. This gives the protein CASSLGHLNQPQHF.